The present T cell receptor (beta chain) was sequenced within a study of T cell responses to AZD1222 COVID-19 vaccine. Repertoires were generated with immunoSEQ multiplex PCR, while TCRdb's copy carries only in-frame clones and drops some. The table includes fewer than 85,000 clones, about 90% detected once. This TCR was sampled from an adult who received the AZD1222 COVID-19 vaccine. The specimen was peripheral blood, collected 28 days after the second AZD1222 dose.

The CDR3 loop is CASSIGGEKAQYF. In DNA form, the CDR3 reads TGTGCCAGTAGTATAGGAGGGGAGAAGGCCCAGTACTTC. This chain joins TRBV19 and TRBJ2-5; D is possibly TRBD1 or TRBD2 (5 bases each). The CDR3 consists of 13 residues. Trimming stripped 1 base from V and 9 bases from J, with 12 bases between. Germline assignment: CDR1 LNHDA and CDR2 SQIVND (reference sequence). The whole variable domain, remainder taken from reference TRBV19 and TRBJ2-5, is DGGITQSPKYLFRKEGQNVTLSCEQNLNHDAMYWYRQDPGQGLRLIYYSQIVNDFQKGDIAEGYSVSREKKESFPLTVTSAQKNPTAFYLCASSIGGEKAQYFGPGTRLLVL.